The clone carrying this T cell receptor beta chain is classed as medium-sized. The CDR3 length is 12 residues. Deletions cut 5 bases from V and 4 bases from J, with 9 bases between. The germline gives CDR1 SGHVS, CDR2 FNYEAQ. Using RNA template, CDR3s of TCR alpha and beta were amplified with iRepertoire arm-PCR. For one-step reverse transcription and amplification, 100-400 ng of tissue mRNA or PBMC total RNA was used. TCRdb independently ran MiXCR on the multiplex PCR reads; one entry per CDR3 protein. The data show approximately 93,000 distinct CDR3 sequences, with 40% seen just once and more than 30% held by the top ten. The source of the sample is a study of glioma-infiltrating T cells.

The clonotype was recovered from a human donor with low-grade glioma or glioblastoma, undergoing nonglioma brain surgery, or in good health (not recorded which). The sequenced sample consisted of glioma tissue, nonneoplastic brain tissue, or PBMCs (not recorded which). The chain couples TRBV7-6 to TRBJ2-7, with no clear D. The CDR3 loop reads CASSDDIYEQYF. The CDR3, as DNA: TGTGCCAGCAGCGACGACATTTACGAGCAGTACTTC. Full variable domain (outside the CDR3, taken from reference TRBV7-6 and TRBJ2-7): GAGVSQSPRYKVTKRGQDVALRCDPISGHVSLYWYRQALGQGPEFLTYFNYEAQQDKSGLPNDRFSAERPEGSISTLTIQRTEQRDSAMYRCASSDDIYEQYFGPGTRLTVT.